This TCR beta chain was recovered during a study of shared clonotypes between healthy human individuals. Study observations and caveats: Sampling covered blood only; tissue repertoires likely differ.

Over several immunoSEQ plates, each subset's genomic DNA was distributed in even portions. Repertoires were generated with immunoSEQ multiplex PCR, while TCRdb's copy carries only in-frame clones and drops some. The data contain about 490,000 clones, 76% of them singletons. Every contributor of samples was a Caucasian grown-up residing in Nashville, Tennessee. In the case of this clone: Its target is not known.

The sequence was obtained from a woman aged 40 to 50 in good health. Some clones in this sample may be carry-over from other donors' samples. Sequenced sample: PBMCs.

DNA of the CDR3: TGTGCCAGCAGCTTACCCGGGTTGACTACCGCTAACTATGGCTACACCTTC. Its translation: CASSLPGLTTANYGYTF. The gene calls are TRBV7-9 and TRBJ1-2; D is unresolved. V was trimmed by 2 bases and J by 0 bases, leaving 16 bases between them. Germline V CDR1 and CDR2: SEHNR, FQNEAQ (reference sequence). The CDR3 spans 17 residues.